The source of this T cell receptor beta chain is a study of T cell repertoires in cytomegalovirus infection. General observations from the study: Carriers of CMV plus the relevant HLA were identified by cumulative public TCR beta family frequency. Clonotypes of TCR beta that were HLA-C-restricted and CMV-specific dominated the ex vivo response.

There are 20 residues in the CDR3. The V gene end was trimmed by 3 bases and the J gene end by 6 bases; junction bases not matched to a gene: 24. Germline lookup yields CDR1 LGHNA and CDR2 YNFKEQ. TCRdb redid the calling of the reads with MiXCR, one entry per CDR3 protein. The sample includes approximately 1,000,000 distinct CDR3 sequences, approximately 32% of them seen just once. In its sample, this clonotype was seen many times. Its matching antigen is unknown. Sample: cultured CD8+ T cells from PBMCs, taken from culture after CMV antigen stimulation. The genes are TRBV4-2 and TRBJ2-7, with 9 bases that match TRBD1. This receptor was obtained from a human donor in good health (CMV status not recorded). Some clones in this sample may be carry-over from other donors' samples. This chain's CDR3 is CASSQKLRTGADSDRGEQYF. As DNA, the CDR3 is TGTGCCAGCAGCCAGAAGCTTAGGACAGGCGCCGATTCGGACAGGGGCGAGCAGTACTTC.